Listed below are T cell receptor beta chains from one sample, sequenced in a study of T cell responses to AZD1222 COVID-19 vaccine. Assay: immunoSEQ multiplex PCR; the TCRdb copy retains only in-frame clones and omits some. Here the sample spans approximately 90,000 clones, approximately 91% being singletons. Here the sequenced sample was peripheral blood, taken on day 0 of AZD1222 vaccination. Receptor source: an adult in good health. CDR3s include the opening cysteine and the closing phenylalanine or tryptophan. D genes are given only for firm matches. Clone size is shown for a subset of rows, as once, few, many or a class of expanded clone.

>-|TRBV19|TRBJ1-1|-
TGTGCCAGTAAAAAAAAGGGAATCCCTAAGGACACTGAAGCTTTCTTT
CASKKKGIPKDTEAFF
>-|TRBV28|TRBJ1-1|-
TGTGCCAGCAGTTCACCTCAACTAACAACTGAAGCTTTCTTT
CASSSPQLTTEAFF
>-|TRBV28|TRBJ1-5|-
TGTGCCAGCAGTTTGAACAATCAGCCCCAGCATTTT
CASSLNNQPQHF
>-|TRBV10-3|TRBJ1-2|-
TGTGCCATCAGACCCACCGAGAACTATGGCTACACCTTC
CAIRPTENYGYTF
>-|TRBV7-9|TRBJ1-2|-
TGTGCCAGCAGCCGGTTACAGGGTTATGATGGCTACACCTTC
CASSRLQGYDGYTF
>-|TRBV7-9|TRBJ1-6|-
TGTGCCAGCAGCTTGGAGATAAAGGATTCACCCCTCCACTTT
CASSLEIKDSPLHF
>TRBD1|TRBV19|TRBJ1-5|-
TGTGCCAGTCGGATGGACAGGGAGATAAGCAATCAGCCCCAGCATTTT
CASRMDREISNQPQHF
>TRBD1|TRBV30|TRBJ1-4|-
TGTGCCTGGAGCGGGACAGGTGAAAAACTGTTTTTT
CAWSGTGEKLFF
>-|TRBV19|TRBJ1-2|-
TGTGCCAGTAGTTGGGGGGGTGGCTATGGCTACACCTTC
CASSWGGGYGYTF
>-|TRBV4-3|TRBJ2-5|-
TGCGCCAGCAGCCCTGGGGGTCTCCAGACCCAGTACTTC
CASSPGGLQTQYF
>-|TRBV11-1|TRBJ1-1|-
TGTGCCAGCAGCCAAGGGGGAATGAACACTGAAGCTTTCTTT
CASSQGGMNTEAFF
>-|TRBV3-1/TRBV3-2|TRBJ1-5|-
TGTGCCAGCAGCCACTTAGGGGGCAATCAGCCCCAGCATTTT
CASSHLGGNQPQHF
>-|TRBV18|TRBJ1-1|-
TGTGCCAGCTCACCACCGCGTCCGACATCTTCTGAAGCTTTCTTT
CASSPPRPTSSEAFF
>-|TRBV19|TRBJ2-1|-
TGTGCCAGTAGTATAGAGCAGGGGAGCCACAATGAGCAGTTCTTC
CASSIEQGSHNEQFF
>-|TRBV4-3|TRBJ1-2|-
TGCGCCAGCAGCCAAGATTGGCTGGGGGTAGGGTATGGCTACACCTTC
CASSQDWLGVGYGYTF
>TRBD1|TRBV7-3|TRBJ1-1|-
TGTGCCAGCACCTCTTCAGGGGGAGAGGCTGAAGCTTTCTTT
CASTSSGGEAEAFF
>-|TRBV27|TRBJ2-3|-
TGTGCCAGCCACCCTCGCGGGCGGTGGGATACGCAGTATTTT
CASHPRGRWDTQYF
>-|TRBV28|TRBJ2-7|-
TGTGCCAGCAGTTTAGCTGACGAGCAGTACTTC
CASSLADEQYF
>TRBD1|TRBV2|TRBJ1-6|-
TGTGCCAGCATGACGGACAGGGGAAGTTCACCCCTCCACTTT
CASMTDRGSSPLHF
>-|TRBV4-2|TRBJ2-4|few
TGTGCCAGCAGCCTAACAGGGTCCCAGAACATTCAGTACTTC
CASSLTGSQNIQYF
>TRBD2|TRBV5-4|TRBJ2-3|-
TGTGCCAGCAGCTTGGCGGGAGGTGGCGCAGATACGCAGTATTTT
CASSLAGGGADTQYF
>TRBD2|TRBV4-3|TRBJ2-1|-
TGCGCCAGCAGCCATGGCCCCGCTAGCGGGGGGTACAATGAGCAGTTCTTC
CASSHGPASGGYNEQFF
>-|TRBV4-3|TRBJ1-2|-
TGCGCCAGCAGCCCCAACCTAAGCGGAGGTGGCTACACCTTC
CASSPNLSGGGYTF
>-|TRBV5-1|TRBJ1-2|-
TGCGCCAGCAGCTTGGGACAAACCCCCTATGGCTACACCTTC
CASSLGQTPYGYTF
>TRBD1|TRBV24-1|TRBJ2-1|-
TGTGCCACCAGTGATTACAGGGGCACCAATGAGCAGTTCTTC
CATSDYRGTNEQFF
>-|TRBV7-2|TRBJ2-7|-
TGTGCCAGCAGCCGGCAACATGGCCTCTCTTCATACGAGCAGTACTTC
CASSRQHGLSSYEQYF
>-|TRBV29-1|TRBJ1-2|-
TGCAGCGTTCCCCCCCATAGGGCGGTCGGTAACTATGGCTACACCTTC
CSVPPHRAVGNYGYTF
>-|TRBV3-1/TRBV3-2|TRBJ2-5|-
TGTGCCAGCAGCCAACCATCTACTAGTATGGGGACCCAGTACTTC
CASSQPSTSMGTQYF
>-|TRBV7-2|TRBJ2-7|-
TGTGCCAGCAGCCGGAGTGGGGGGTCCTACGAGCAGTACTTC
CASSRSGGSYEQYF
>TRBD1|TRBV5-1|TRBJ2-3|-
TGCGCCAGCAGCTCCCCCGACAGGGGTGGAGATACGCAGTATTTT
CASSSPDRGGDTQYF
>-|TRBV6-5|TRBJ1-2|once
TGTGCCAGCAGTCGCGCGATGTCGGCCCTATATGGCTACACCTTC
CASSRAMSALYGYTF
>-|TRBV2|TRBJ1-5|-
TGTGCCAGCAGTGATGGGTCCCGAAGGTATCAGCCCCAGCATTTT
CASSDGSRRYQPQHF